These 26 T cell receptor beta chains originate from one sample sequenced in a study of T cells in women clearing cervical HPV infection. Profiled with immunoSEQ multiplex PCR; TCRdb holds only in-frame clones, not every one. The data show 20,000 to 25,000 clones, and the top ten clones hold roughly 2.6%. Sequenced: blood buffy coat. The receptors derive from a woman between 18 and 75 years old with a cervical HPV16 infection that either progressed to CIN3+ or cleared (not recorded which).

Details on this clone: The read ends 3 residues shy of where the CDR3 ends; the end is completed using the germline J gene. The V call is TRBV20-1, the J call TRBJ1-1; D might be TRBD1 (6 bases). This CDR3 is built from 13 residues. Germline V CDR1 and CDR2: DFQATT, SNEGSKA (reference sequence). Trimming took 2 bases from V and 4 from J, leaving 11 bases between them. The CDR3 is CSARTGQFTEAFF. Incomplete CDR3 DNA: TGCAGTGCTAGAACAGGACAGTTCACTGAA.

Comment on this clone: The read gets to within 3 residues of the CDR3 end, and the germline J gene fills in the rest. The J gene is TRBJ1-3, the V gene TRBV2; D possibly corresponds to TRBD1 (6 bases). V lost 5 bases and J lost 0, with 11 bases in between. CDR3 length: 15 residues. Germline V gene sequence: CDR1 SNHLY, CDR2 FYNNEI. The sequenced CDR3 bases are TGTGCCAGCAGTCGGGACATGAGCTCTGGAAACACC. Protein: CASSRDMSSGNT. The complete CDR3 protein is CASSRDMSSGNTIYF.

Turning to this clone: The missing CDR3 end, 3 residues past where the read stops, is filled in from the germline J gene. The J gene is TRBJ2-1, the V gene TRBV2, with D maybe TRBD1 (5 bases). The CDR3 has 13 residues. V was pared by 9 bases and J by 4 bases, with 13 bases between. The germline V gene has CDR1 SNHLY and CDR2 FYNNEI. The CDR3 is CASNQAGYNEQFF. The CDR3 DNA, read in part, is TGTGCCAGTAACCAGGCAGGGTACAATGAG.

With respect to this clone: The read ends 3 residues shy of where the CDR3 ends; the end is completed using the germline J gene. V gene TRBV20-1 combines with J gene TRBJ2-7; 7 positions match TRBD2. CDR1 and CDR2 (germline): DFQATT, SNEGSKA (reference sequence). This CDR3 has 18 residues. With V trimmed by 0 bases and J by 3 bases, 17 bases remained unmatched. CDR3 in amino acids: CSARDFWGGGSSFYEQYF. The covered CDR3 bases are TGCAGTGCTAGAGATTTTTGGGGGGGAGGTTCCTCATTCTACGAG.

Regarding this clone: The read ends 3 residues shy of where the CDR3 ends; the end is completed using the germline J gene. The chain is built from TRBV20-1 and TRBJ1-2; D possibly corresponds to TRBD1 (5 bases). The CDR3 spans 13 residues. The V and J ends lost 5 bases and 4 bases respectively, with 14 bases between them. Per germline, CDR1 DFQATT and CDR2 SNEGSKA (reference sequence). The CDR3 protein is CSAGDSRSYGYTF. The CDR3 DNA, read in part, is TGCAGTGCTGGGGACTCTCGCAGCTATGGC.

In the case of this clone: The CDR3 is cut off 3 residues early in the read; its end comes from the germline J gene. This chain joins TRBV29-1 and TRBJ2-3; 7 positions match TRBD1. The CDR3 runs 14 residues. The junction had 15 bases not matched to a gene; V was cut back by 7 bases and J by 8 bases. CDR1 is SQVTM and CDR2 is ANQGSEA in the germline V gene. Partial CDR3 DNA: TGCAGCGCCCGATCGGATACAGGGGCAGGTACG. This translates into CSARSDTGAGT. The entire CDR3 protein reads CSARSDTGAGTQYF.

Incomplete CDR3 DNA: TGTGCCAGCAGCCCAATATTTGAGGGTAATTCACCG. It translates to CASSPIFEGNSP. The entire CDR3 sequence reads CASSPIFEGNSPLFF. J is TRBJ2-2 and V is TRBV7-9, with TRBD2 as a possible D gene (5 bases). Read data end 3 residues before the CDR3 end; the end is taken from the germline J gene. Germline CDR1 is SEHNR and CDR2 is FQNEAQ (reference sequence). This CDR3 has 15 residues.

A remark on this clone: The read ends 3 residues early relative to the CDR3; the germline J gene fills the gap. The chain uses TRBV7-9 and TRBJ1-5; D is unresolved. Germline CDR1 reads SEHNR; CDR2 reads FQNEAQ (reference sequence). The CDR3 runs to 14 residues. V lost 4 bases and J lost 1, with 8 bases in between. CDR3 DNA, as far as it was read: TGTGCCAGCAGCTACACCTGGAGCAATCAGCCC. Residues: CASSYTWSNQP. The whole CDR3 sequence reads CASSYTWSNQPQHF.

A note on this clone: The CDR3 end is not reached by the read, which stops 3 residues before it; the germline J gene fills it in. This chain links TRBV5-1 with TRBJ1-4; D gene uncertain. The CDR3 is made up of 15 amino acids. Trimming cost V 5 bases and J 0 bases, with 11 bases left between them. Germline values: CDR1 SGHRS, CDR2 YFSETQ. CDR3 bases read: TGCGCCAGCAGTTATATGGCGGCAACTAATGAAAAA. As protein: CASSYMAATNEK. The entire CDR3 is CASSYMAATNEKLFF.

With regard to this clone: The sequenced fragment ends 3 residues before the CDR3 boundary, so the rest is inferred from the germline J gene. The chain carries TRBV19 and TRBJ2-7; 13 nucleotides match TRBD2. This CDR3 has 16 amino acids. Germline CDR1 is LNHDA and CDR2 is SQIVND (reference sequence). Germline trimming cut 4 bases from V and 0 bases from J; bases unmatched to any gene: 3. The CDR3 DNA, read in part, is TGTGCCAGTAGTACCAGGACTAGCGGGAGCTCCTACGAG. Its protein product is CASSTRTSGSSYE. The whole CDR3 protein reads CASSTRTSGSSYEQYF. Full variable domain (missing parts from reference TRBV19 and TRBJ2-7): DGGITQSPKYLFRKEGQNVTLSCEQNLNHDAMYWYRQDPGQGLRLIYYSQIVNDFQKGDIAEGYSVSREKKESFPLTVTSAQKNPTAFYLCASSTRTSGSSYEQYFGPGTRLTVT.

Of note for this clone: The DNA ends 3 residues before the CDR3 does, and the rest of the CDR3 is filled in from the germline J gene. The chain carries TRBV2 and TRBJ2-4; TRBD1 matches 8 bases. From germline, CDR1 is SNHLY and CDR2 FYNNEI. The CDR3 runs to 15 residues. Partial CDR3 DNA: TGTGCCAGCAGTGAATCGGCAGGGGGCAATCAGCCT. Its translation is CASSESAGGNQP. The entire CDR3 sequence reads CASSESAGGNQPQYF.

Concerning this clone itself: Read data end 3 residues before the CDR3 end; the end is taken from the germline J gene. The gene calls are TRBV28 and TRBJ1-1, with 7 bases fitting TRBD1. The CDR3 extends over 12 amino acids. The germline V gene encodes CDR1 MDHEN and CDR2 SYDVKM. This CDR3 reads CASSQTGRSAFF. CDR3 DNA (partial): TGTGCCAGCAGTCAGACAGGGAGGAGT.

As for this clone: Coverage ceases 3 residues before the CDR3 finishes, and the germline J gene fills in the end. V and J are TRBV19 and TRBJ2-3; D is undetermined. CDR1 and CDR2 from the germline V gene are LNHDA and SQIVND (reference sequence). The CDR3 is 13 amino acids. CDR3 sequence: CASSIELQETQYF. Incomplete CDR3 DNA: TGTGCCAGTAGTATAGAACTGCAAGAGACG.

Note on this clone: The DNA ends 3 residues before the CDR3 does, and the rest of the CDR3 is filled in from the germline J gene. The V call is TRBV4-2, the J call TRBJ2-2; D is ambiguous. The CDR3 is 15 residues long. CDR1 and CDR2 (germline): LGHNA, YNFKEQ. The V end lost 5 bases, the J end lost 4 bases, and 14 bases lay between the germline ends. The CDR3 sequence: CASSDTKLVTGELFF. CDR3 DNA, as far as it was read: TGTGCCAGCAGCGATACCAAACTCGTCACCGGGGAG.

Of note for this clone: Read data end 3 residues before the CDR3 end; the end is taken from the germline J gene. The chain recombines TRBV7-3 with TRBJ2-2; tentatively, D is TRBD2 (6 bases). Germline-derived CDR1 and CDR2 are SGHTA and FQGTGA. V lost 5 bases and J 4 bases, leaving 11 bases between the germline ends. The CDR3 contains 14 residues. The sequenced CDR3 bases are TGTGCCAGCAGCCCCCACGGGGGCACCGGGGAG. Translating it yields CASSPHGGTGE. The complete CDR3 reads CASSPHGGTGELFF.

Regarding this clone: The sequence runs out 3 residues before the end of the CDR3; the remainder is reconstructed from the germline J gene. V usage is TRBV2 and J usage is TRBJ1-3, with unresolved D. CDR3 size: 14 residues. Trimming cost V 5 bases and J 0 bases, with 8 bases left between them. Looked up from germline, CDR1 is SNHLY and CDR2 is FYNNEI. The sequenced part of the CDR3 DNA is TGTGCCAGCAGTTCCTCTTTCTCTGGAAACACC. Protein sequence: CASSSSFSGNT. The full CDR3 protein reads CASSSSFSGNTIYF.

Notes on this clone: Read sequence stops 3 residues before the CDR3 end, and the germline J gene provides the missing end. This chain joins TRBV20-1 and TRBJ2-3; 13 nucleotides align to TRBD2. The CDR3 runs 15 residues. After removal of 0 bases from V and 6 bases from J, the junction contained 3 bases not matched to a gene. From germline, CDR1 is DFQATT and CDR2 SNEGSKA (reference sequence). The CDR3: CSARDLLAGGDTQYF. The CDR3 bases that were read are TGCAGTGCTAGAGACTTACTAGCGGGAGGGGATACG.

As regards this clone: Read coverage stops 3 residues before the CDR3 terminus; the germline J gene supplies the remainder. The rearrangement links TRBV2 to TRBJ2-7, with 9 bases matching TRBD1. The V and J ends lost 3 bases and 5 bases, in that order; junction bases with no gene match: 5. The CDR3 is made up of 14 amino acids. The germline V gene has CDR1 SNHLY and CDR2 FYNNEI. The sequenced part of the CDR3 DNA is TGTGCCAGCAGTGATTGGGACAGGGCGAACGAG. This sequence encodes CASSDWDRANE. The CDR3 in its entirety is CASSDWDRANEQYF.

Of note for this clone: The missing CDR3 end, 3 residues past where the read stops, is filled in from the germline J gene. The gene calls are TRBV3-1 (or the pseudogene TRBV3-2) and TRBJ2-5; tentatively, D is TRBD1 (6 bases). Looked up from germline, CDR1 is LGHDT and CDR2 is YNNKEL (reference sequence). The CDR3 runs 14 residues. The V gene lost 4 bases and the J gene lost 4 bases, with 13 bases spanning the gap. The part of the CDR3 DNA that was read is TGTGCCAGCAGCCTACAGGGTCGGGGAGAGACC. Encoded protein: CASSLQGRGET. The CDR3, in full, reads CASSLQGRGETQYF.

Regarding this clone: The read ends 3 residues early relative to the CDR3; the germline J gene fills the gap. The chain employs TRBV6-2 or TRBV6-3 and TRBJ1-4; weak D call: TRBD1 (5 bases). The CDR3 runs to 15 residues. The germline gives CDR1 MNHEY, CDR2 SVGEGT. The sequenced CDR3 bases are TGTGCCAGCAGTTACTCCAACTCTGGGGCCAACGTA. This encodes CASSYSNSGANV. In full, the CDR3 is CASSYSNSGANVLFF.

Concerning this clone: Read data end 3 residues before the CDR3 end; the end is taken from the germline J gene. V usage is TRBV5-6 and J usage is TRBJ2-3, with 7 bases identical to TRBD2. CDR3 length: 11 amino acids. The germline CDR1 and CDR2 sequences are SGHDT and YYEEEE. The ends lost 5 bases at V and 6 bases at J; junction bases unmatched: 0. The CDR3 bases that were read are TGTGCCAGCAGGCGGGGGGATACG. Its translation: CASRRGDT. The full-length CDR3 reads as CASRRGDTQYF.

A remark on this clone: The DNA ends 3 residues before the CDR3 does, and the rest of the CDR3 is filled in from the germline J gene. The chain employs TRBV7-2 and TRBJ2-7; 8 bases map to TRBD2. The germline gives CDR1 SGHTA, CDR2 FQGNSA. CDR3 length: 14 amino acids. V lost 4 bases and J lost 5; bases outside the gene matches: 7. CDR3 bases read: TGTGCCAGCAGCTCGGGACTAGGAGCGGACGAG. It specifies CASSSGLGADE. The complete CDR3 reads CASSSGLGADEQYF. Drawing the rest from reference TRBV7-2 and TRBJ2-7, the complete variable domain is GAGVSQSPSNKVTEKGKDVELRCDPISGHTALYWYRQSLGQGLEFLIYFQGNSAPDKSGLPSDRFSAERTGGSVSTLTIQRTQQEDSAVYLCASSSGLGADEQYFGPGTRLTVT.

In the case of this clone: Read data end 3 residues before the CDR3 end; the end is taken from the germline J gene. The chain recombines TRBV20-1 with TRBJ1-4; 9 bases line up with TRBD1. J was trimmed by 4 bases and V by 2 bases; bases with no gene match: 11. The CDR3 loop spans 17 amino acids. The germline V gene encodes CDR1 DFQATT and CDR2 SNEGSKA (reference sequence). The CDR3: CSARNDRGVIGNEKLFF. Incomplete CDR3 DNA: TGCAGTGCTAGAAACGACAGGGGGGTGATCGGTAATGAAAAA.

Comments on this clone: The read ends 3 residues early relative to the CDR3; the germline J gene fills the gap. The V and J genes are TRBV10-3 and TRBJ2-7; D gene unclear. The V end lost 6 bases, the J end lost 2 bases, and 5 bases lay between the germline ends. CDR3 length: 11 residues. Germline V gene data show CDR1 as ENHRY and CDR2 as SYGVKD. CDR3 protein: CAISQTYEQYF. The CDR3 DNA, read in part, is TGTGCCATCAGCCAAACCTACGAG.

Points on this clone: The read terminates 3 residues before the CDR3 end, so the remaining end is supplied by the germline J gene. V usage is TRBV18 and J usage is TRBJ1-4; TRBD1 is a possible D gene (6 bases). CDR3 length: 15 amino acids. V lost 3 bases and J lost 6, with 14 bases in between. CDR1 and CDR2 from the germline V gene are KGHSH and LQKENI. CDR3 region: CASSPSEGGHEKLFF. The CDR3 bases that were read are TGTGCCAGCTCACCCTCCGAGGGGGGGCATGAAAAA. Full variable domain (outside the CDR3, taken from reference TRBV18 and TRBJ1-4): NAGVMQNPRHLVRRRGQEARLRCSPMKGHSHVYWYRQLPEEGLKFMVYLQKENIIDESGMPKERFSAEFPKEGPSILRIQQVVRGDSAAYFCASSPSEGGHEKLFFGSGTQLSVL.

Turning to this clone: The read halts 3 residues ahead of the CDR3 end, with the missing end drawn from the germline J gene. J is TRBJ2-5 and V is TRBV7-6, with D uncertain. V dropped 1 base and J dropped 4 bases, with 10 bases sitting between them. The CDR3 loop spans 14 amino acids. Looked up from germline, CDR1 is SGHVS and CDR2 is FNYEAQ. The DNA read from the CDR3 is TGTGCCAGCAGCTTAGGCGCCTTACTAGAGACC. Protein sequence: CASSLGALLET. The whole CDR3 is CASSLGALLETQYF. The whole variable domain, filled in from reference TRBV7-6 and TRBJ2-5, reads GAGVSQSPRYKVTKRGQDVALRCDPISGHVSLYWYRQALGQGPEFLTYFNYEAQQDKSGLPNDRFSAERPEGSISTLTIQRTEQRDSAMYRCASSLGALLETQYFGPGTRLLVL.